These T cell receptor beta chains were read from a single sample in a study of blood T cell repertoires in COVID-19. TCRdb's copy holds only in-frame clones and misses some; the assay was immunoSEQ multiplex PCR. The sample has about 74,000 clones, 90% seen once; the top ten hold around 0.96%. Sequenced: peripheral blood. The receptors originated from a woman aged 45-59 years in a cohort sampled during active COVID-19. Each CDR3 is given with its conserved first and last residue. A D gene is named only where the DNA matches it firmly. The size field is filled for only some rows; it gives once, few, many or a size class.

D	size	V	J	DNA	CDR3
NA	NA	TRBV28	TRBJ1-5	TGTGCCAGCAGTTTAGGGCAGATTAGCAATCAGCCCCAGCATTTT	CASSLGQISNQPQHF
NA	NA	TRBV3-1/TRBV3-2	TRBJ1-5	TGTGCCAGCAGCCAAGGCGGACATTTTAGCAATCAGCCCCAGCATTTT	CASSQGGHFSNQPQHF
NA	NA	TRBV7-8	TRBJ1-5	TGTGCCAGCAGCTCGAGCGGGCCCCTAGAACCCCAGCATTTT	CASSSSGPLEPQHF
NA	NA	TRBV6-5	TRBJ1-4	TGTGCCGCCAGGGAGGGTGAAAAACTGTTTTTT	CAAREGEKLFF
NA	NA	TRBV21-1	TRBJ2-1	TGTGCCAGCAGCATAAGACTAGCGGGAGTGGGGGGGCATGAGCAGTTCTTC	CASSIRLAGVGGHEQFF
TRBD1	NA	TRBV20-1	TRBJ1-5	TGCAGTGCTAGTAAGGGGACAGTTACCTATAGCAATCAGCCCCAGCATTTT	CSASKGTVTYSNQPQHF
NA	NA	TRBV7-3	TRBJ2-3	TGTGCCAGCAGGTGGGACTCTAACACAGATACGCAGTATTTT	CASRWDSNTDTQYF
NA	NA	TRBV5-4	TRBJ1-3	TGTGCCAGCAGCCAGGGGCCCGACCTCAGAAACACCATATATTTT	CASSQGPDLRNTIYF
NA	NA	TRBV21-1	TRBJ2-1	TGTGCCAGCAGCAAAGCGCTCCCGGAGATTCCTTACAATGAGCAGTTCTTC	CASSKALPEIPYNEQFF
TRBD2	NA	TRBV10-1	TRBJ2-1	TGCGCCAGCAGTGAGAGCCTAGCGGCTTACAATGAGCAGTTCTTC	CASSESLAAYNEQFF
TRBD1	NA	TRBV19	TRBJ1-6	TGTGCCAGTAGTCCTCGACAGGGGCAAGCTCCCTCCTATAATTCACCCCTCCACTTT	CASSPRQGQAPSYNSPLHF
TRBD1	NA	TRBV19	TRBJ1-2	TGTGCCAGTAGAACGGACAGGGGGGACGGCTACACCTTC	CASRTDRGDGYTF
NA	NA	TRBV28	TRBJ1-1	TGTGCCAGCACTGGCGGGCGAACTGAAGCTTTCTTT	CASTGGRTEAFF
TRBD1	few	TRBV7-9	TRBJ1-5	TGTGCCAGCAGCGTTGGACAGGCGCACAATCAGCCCCAGCATTTT	CASSVGQAHNQPQHF
NA	NA	TRBV7-8	TRBJ1-5	TGTGCCAGCAGACAGTTCTCGAATCAGCCCCAGCATTTT	CASRQFSNQPQHF
TRBD2	once	TRBV19	TRBJ2-1	TGTGCCAGTAGTATCGGTAGCGGGAACGCCTTCTCCTACAATGAGCAGTTCTTC	CASSIGSGNAFSYNEQFF
NA	once	TRBV19	TRBJ1-1	TGTGCCAGTAGTCAAGGTGGGCGATTTGCTTTCTTT	CASSQGGRFAFF
TRBD1	few	TRBV11-2	TRBJ2-7	TGTGCCAGCAGCTTAGACCGGGACAGGGATTACGAGCAGTACTTC	CASSLDRDRDYEQYF
TRBD2	NA	TRBV3-1/TRBV3-2	TRBJ2-1	TGTGCCAGCAGCCAAGATCTGGTAGCGGGAGGAGTTGAGCAGTTCTTC	CASSQDLVAGGVEQFF
TRBD1	once	TRBV3-1/TRBV3-2	TRBJ2-4	TGTGCCAGCAGCTTACAGGGGAACATTCAGTACTTC	CASSLQGNIQYF
NA	NA	TRBV18	TRBJ1-1	TGTGCCAGCTCACCGGCTCCAAAGAACACTGAAGCTTTCTTT	CASSPAPKNTEAFF
NA	NA	TRBV27	TRBJ1-1	TGTGCCAGCAGGGGGGGATTCACTGAAGCTTTCTTT	CASRGGFTEAFF
NA	NA	TRBV18	TRBJ1-5	TGTGCCAGCCAAGGGGGAGGGCTGTTTAGCAATCAGCCCCAGCATTTT	CASQGGGLFSNQPQHF
NA	NA	TRBV27	TRBJ2-1	TGTGCCACCAGTGGCGGGGGCTATGAGCAGTTCTTC	CATSGGGYEQFF
NA	NA	TRBV28	TRBJ1-4	TGTGCCAGCAGTGCCTCAGGGGCCCCAAGCTTGGAACTGTTTTTT	CASSASGAPSLELFF
NA	NA	TRBV28	TRBJ1-2	TGTGCCAGCAGTTTGCAGGGCTATGGCTACACCTTC	CASSLQGYGYTF
NA	NA	TRBV2	TRBJ1-2	TGTGCCAGCAGTCCAGACAGTTCTAACTATGGCTACACCTTC	CASSPDSSNYGYTF